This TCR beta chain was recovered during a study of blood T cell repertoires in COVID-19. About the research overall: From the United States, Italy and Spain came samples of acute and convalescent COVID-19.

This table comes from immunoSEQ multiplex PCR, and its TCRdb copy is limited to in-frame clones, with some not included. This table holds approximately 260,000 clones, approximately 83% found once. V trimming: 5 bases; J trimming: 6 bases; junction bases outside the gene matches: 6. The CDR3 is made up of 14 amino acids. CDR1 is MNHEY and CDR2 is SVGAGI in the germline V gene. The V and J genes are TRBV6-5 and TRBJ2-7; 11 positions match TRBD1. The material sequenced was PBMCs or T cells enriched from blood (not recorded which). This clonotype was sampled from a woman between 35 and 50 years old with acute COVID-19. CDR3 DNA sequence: TGTGCCAGCAGTCCACCGGGACAGGGGGGCGAGCAGTACTTC. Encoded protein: CASSPPGQGGEQYF.